The subject of this entry is one T cell receptor (beta chain). No antigen is known for it. Scientists made TCR beta cDNA using 5'RACE template switching with UMIs. With the 5' RACE reads reprocessed, TCRdb shows one record per CDR3 protein and no DNA. Its table records more than 400,000 distinct CDR3 sequences. The data belong to a study of T cells expressing NK-cell markers. In the study overall: The TCR beta repertoires originated in sorted CD3+CD56+NKG2C+, CD3+CD56+NKG2C- and CD3+CD56-NKG2C+ T cells. Seropositivity for HCMV was found in most of the eight sequenced donors, with one seronegative. Broader study findings: Dominant NKG2C+ clonotypes in 5 or 6 donors made up about 1.0-7.0% of CD8+ T cells.

The germline V gene encodes CDR1 PRHDT and CDR2 FYEKMQ (reference sequence). This CDR3 is 15 amino acids long. The V gene is TRBV13, the J gene TRBJ2-1; TCRdb lists TRBD2, though no DNA is available to test this call. The sample taken for sequencing was blood T cells: a sorted CD56 or NKG2C T cell subset, CD4+ or CD8+ T cells, or bulk PBMC T cells (not recorded which). The TCR was taken from a woman between 18 and 70 years old in good health. This CDR3 reads CASSPRSSGYNEQFF.